This is a list of T cell receptor beta chains from one sample in a study of identical twins. TCRdb called the 5' RACE reads again in MiXCR, with one record for every CDR3 protein. The table lists roughly 710,000 distinct CDR3 sequences, over 5% of them singletons. The sequencing input was naive T cells sorted from blood. Receptors were obtained from a young man in good health. The CDR3 runs from the conserved cysteine through the conserved F or W. A D gene is named only where the DNA matches it firmly. Clone size is given for some rows only: seen once, a few or many times, or a class if the clone is expanded.

v_gene	j_gene	d_gene	abundance	CDR3aa	CDR3nt
TRBV5-1	TRBJ2-1	.	many	CASSYELNEQFF	TGCGCCAGCAGCTACGAGTTAAATGAGCAGTTCTTC
TRBV27	TRBJ2-7	.	.	CASSPMGYEQYF	TGTGCCAGCAGTCCCATGGGCTACGAGCAGTACTTC
TRBV12-3/TRBV12-4	TRBJ1-1	.	few	CASSLFVRTGQTMNTEAFF	TGTGCCAGCAGTTTGTTTGTTCGAACAGGGCAAACTATGAACACTGAAGCTTTCTTT
TRBV15	TRBJ2-2	.	many	CATRGRGNTGELFF	TGTGCCACCCGGGGACGGGGGAACACCGGGGAGCTGTTTTTT
TRBV6-1	TRBJ2-7	TRBD1	.	CASSRGQGPREQYF	TGTGCCAGCAGTCGAGGACAGGGCCCTCGCGAGCAGTACTTC
TRBV20-1	TRBJ2-1	.	many	CSATAGSYNEQFF	TGCAGTGCTACAGCCGGCTCCTACAATGAGCAGTTCTTC
TRBV28	TRBJ2-5	.	few	CASSLESGGQETQYF	TGTGCCAGCAGTTTAGAGTCAGGGGGGCAAGAGACCCAGTACTTC
TRBV3-1	TRBJ2-7	TRBD1	few	CASSQGQGSSEQYF	TGTGCCAGCAGCCAGGGACAGGGGAGTAGCGAGCAGTACTTC
TRBV5-1	TRBJ2-1	.	many	CASSRASKSYNEQFF	TGCGCCAGCAGCAGGGCTAGCAAGTCCTACAATGAGCAGTTCTTC
TRBV28	TRBJ2-7	TRBD2	few	CASTRGLATSSYEQYF	TGTGCCAGCACCCGGGGACTAGCGACAAGCTCCTACGAGCAGTACTTC
TRBV12-3/TRBV12-4	TRBJ2-3	.	.	CASSPRTVGRANTDTQYF	TGTGCCAGCAGTCCACGAACCGTTGGGAGAGCAAACACAGATACGCAGTATTTT
TRBV5-1	TRBJ2-1	TRBD2	few	CASSLEGLAVSSYNEQFF	TGCGCCAGCAGCTTGGAGGGACTAGCGGTCTCCTCCTACAATGAGCAGTTCTTC
TRBV3-1	TRBJ2-2	TRBD2	.	CASSPGTKINTGELFF	TGTGCCAGCAGTCCCGGGACTAAAATAAACACCGGGGAGCTGTTTTTT
TRBV4-1	TRBJ2-5	TRBD1	few	CASSQVGTGWGQETQYF	TGCGCCAGCAGCCAAGTTGGGACAGGCTGGGGACAAGAGACCCAGTACTTC
TRBV27	TRBJ2-1	TRBD2	few	CASSKMGTSGSFDEQFF	TGTGCCAGCAGTAAAATGGGGACTAGCGGGAGCTTCGATGAGCAGTTCTTC
TRBV7-8	TRBJ2-7	.	many	CASSQPPFYEQYF	TGTGCCAGCAGTCAACCGCCTTTCTACGAGCAGTACTTC
TRBV5-1	TRBJ1-1	.	many	CASSWGANTEAFF	TGCGCCAGCAGTTGGGGGGCGAACACTGAAGCTTTCTTT
TRBV5-5	TRBJ1-1	.	.	CASSLARGVERMNTEAFF	TGTGCCAGCAGCTTGGCTAGGGGCGTTGAAAGAATGAACACTGAAGCTTTCTTT
TRBV29-1	TRBJ2-5	.	.	CSVEPPSWVEGTQYF	TGCAGCGTTGAACCTCCCAGTTGGGTCGAGGGGACCCAGTACTTC
TRBV6-5	TRBJ2-7	.	few	CASSYSTGSPREQYF	TGTGCCAGCAGTTACTCGACCGGGAGTCCAAGAGAGCAGTACTTC
TRBV20-1	TRBJ2-5	TRBD2	few	CSARLAGGGETQYF	TGCAGTGCTAGACTAGCGGGGGGCGGGGAGACCCAGTACTTC
TRBV11-3	TRBJ2-5	.	few	CASSSLDKETQYF	TGTGCCAGCAGCTCCTTGGACAAAGAGACCCAGTACTTC
TRBV6-2/TRBV6-3	TRBJ2-7	TRBD2	.	CASSYSVVSGSRSYEQYF	TGTGCCAGCAGTTACTCGGTGGTTAGCGGGAGCCGATCCTACGAGCAGTACTTC
TRBV20-1	TRBJ1-6	.	many	CSAPGGGSPLHF	TGCAGTGCCCCGGGGGGTGGTTCACCCCTCCACTTT
TRBV3-1	TRBJ2-4	.	few	CASSQVNGRIQYF	TGTGCCAGCAGCCAAGTAAATGGGCGTATTCAGTACTTC
TRBV12-3/TRBV12-4	TRBJ2-3	.	many	CASSKFKRTTDTDTQYF	TGTGCCAGCAGCAAATTTAAACGGACTACTGACACAGATACGCAGTATTTT
TRBV29-1	TRBJ1-2	.	many	CSVQGHYGYTF	TGCAGCGTACAGGGTCACTATGGCTACACCTTC
TRBV7-8	TRBJ2-1	.	many	CASRSQADNEQFF	TGTGCCAGCCGCTCCCAGGCCGATAATGAGCAGTTCTTC
TRBV29-1	TRBJ1-3	.	.	CSVEIPRPGRNTIYF	TGCAGCGTTGAAATACCTCGGCCAGGGAGAAACACCATATATTTT
TRBV7-9	TRBJ2-7	.	.	CASSLAQGSSEQYF	TGTGCCAGCAGCTTAGCGCAGGGATCCTCCGAGCAGTACTTC
TRBV29-1	TRBJ2-5	TRBD2	many	CSAAGEAGETSETQYF	TGCAGCGCCGCTGGAGAGGCGGGAGAGACCTCGGAGACCCAGTACTTC
TRBV5-1	TRBJ2-3	.	many	CASSLVADADTQYF	TGCGCCAGCAGCTTGGTTGCGGATGCGGATACGCAGTATTTT
TRBV6-1	TRBJ2-7	.	once	CASYSIRDAGRVSLYEQYF	TGTGCCAGCTATTCTATTAGGGACGCGGGCAGGGTGAGTCTCTACGAGCAGTACTTC